The present entry profiles one T cell receptor beta chain with its context. Its cognate antigen is unknown. This table comes from immunoSEQ multiplex PCR, and its TCRdb copy is limited to in-frame clones, with some not included. Of approximately 200,000 clones in the sample, around 88% are singletons; the top ten hold just under 3%. These data come from a study of cytomegalovirus exposure and HLA in healthy donors. CDR3 length: 13 residues. CDR1 and CDR2 (germline): SNHLY, FYNNEI. V dropped 10 bases and J dropped 1; count of bases not matched to a gene: 3. Whole-study results and caveats: Reports described diagnosis of cytomegalovirus status by the classifier as highly specific and sensitive.

The chain is built from TRBV2 and TRBJ2-1; 8 nucleotides line up with TRBD1. Sample: PBMCs. This clonotype originated in a woman younger than 30 in good health and CMV-seronegative. CDR3 nucleotides: TGTGCCACCCGGGACAGGTCCTACAATGAGCAGTTCTTC. Protein product: CATRDRSYNEQFF.